This T cell receptor (beta chain) was retrieved from a study of cytomegalovirus exposure and HLA in healthy donors. As concerns this clone: Its antigen is undetermined.

TCRdb's table, derived via immunoSEQ multiplex PCR, lists solely in-frame clones and lacks some. The repertoire has some 200,000 clones, about 89% of them found once; the top ten carry about 7.2%. The CDR3 runs 19 residues. Germline V gene lookup returns CDR1 SGHRS and CDR2 YFSETQ. V lost 2 bases, J lost 1 base, and 5 bases stayed unmatched. The study's findings and limits: A few of the chains that were CMV-associated were confirmed in vitro to be specific for CMV antigens.

Input material: PBMCs. The receptor was derived from a man aged 25 to 45 in good health and CMV-seropositive. This rearrangement joins TRBV5-1 to TRBJ2-2; 16 bases match TRBD2. The CDR3 loop is CASSFLGLAGGLNTGELFF. The CDR3 DNA reads TGCGCCAGCAGCTTTCTGGGACTAGCGGGAGGGCTGAACACCGGGGAGCTGTTTTTT.